This T cell receptor beta chain came from a study of response to subunit inactivated influenza vaccine. Overall study findings and caveats: Each seasonal influenza vaccination, the authors suggested, recruits few new T cells.

Germline V CDR1 and CDR2: ENHRY, SYGVKD. The CDR3 extends over 14 amino acids. TCRdb itself ran the RT-PCR reads through MiXCR, one entry per CDR3 protein. The sample contains 200,000 to 300,000 distinct CDR3 sequences, 10% to 15% of which appear only once. A remark on this clonotype: Its antigen is not known. With a much larger clone just one base away, this may be a read error.

This receptor was taken from a man between 50 and 59 years old who received an inactivated influenza vaccine. The material was non-naive T cells sorted from PBMCs, obtained around 14 days before vaccination. The V call is TRBV10-3, the J call TRBJ2-7; TRBD2 agrees at 8 bases. CDR3 nucleotide sequence: TGTTCCATCAGTGGCCGGGGGGGGAGCTACGAGCAGTACTTC. As protein: CSISGRGGSYEQYF.